This TCR beta chain derives from a study of identical twins. Broader study findings: Memory repertoires showed no such pattern, whereas abundant cord blood beta clonotypes carried fewer insertions. Among monozygotic twins, out-of-frame TCR alpha sharing exceeded what models predicted.

From germline, CDR1 is KGHSH and CDR2 LQKENI. Deletions cut 2 bases from V and 2 bases from J, with 8 bases between. The CDR3 is made up of 14 amino acids. A universal primer site was created by template switching, with the cDNA bearing unique molecular identifiers. MiXCR, applied by TCRdb to the 5' RACE reads, yields one record per CDR3 protein. Of roughly 710,000 distinct CDR3 sequences in the sample, around 6% are singletons; the top ten hold approximately 1.6%. In its sample, this clonotype was seen many times. Its specificity is unknown. The V and J genes are TRBV18 and TRBJ2-3; D not certain. The origin of this receptor is a man between 18 and 35 years old in good health. Sequencing used naive T cells sorted from blood. CDR3 nucleotide sequence: TGTGCCAGCTCACCAACCACAGACACAGATACGCAGTATTTT. This codes for CASSPTTDTDTQYF.